This is a list of T cell receptor beta chains from one sample in a study of shared clonotypes between healthy human individuals. TCRdb's table, derived via immunoSEQ multiplex PCR, lists solely in-frame clones and lacks some. Of about 580,000 clones in the sample, roughly 98% were seen once. Sequenced: naive CD8+ T cells sorted from blood. The receptor set was obtained from a man aged 25-45 years in good health. Both conserved end residues are part of each CDR3. The D gene is left open where the match is weak. Clone size is shown for a subset of rows, as once, few, many or a class of expanded clone.

D gene,J gene,CDR3 length,V gene,clone size,CDR3 DNA,CDR3 protein
TRBD1,TRBJ2-5,15,TRBV9,NA,TGTGCCAGCAGCCCGGGACAGCTGTACCAAGAGACCCAGTACTTC,CASSPGQLYQETQYF
NA,TRBJ2-1,15,TRBV28,NA,TGTGCCAGCAGTTTCTCTTGGCGGGTTAACAATGAGCAGTTCTTC,CASSFSWRVNNEQFF
NA,TRBJ2-7,14,TRBV28,NA,TGTGCCAGCAGTTTTGGGGGGATCTCCTACGAGCAGTACTTC,CASSFGGISYEQYF
TRBD2,TRBJ2-7,16,TRBV27,NA,TGTGCCAGCAGTGTAGCGGGAGGGCCTGGTAATTACGAGCAGTACTTC,CASSVAGGPGNYEQYF
TRBD1,TRBJ1-1,13,TRBV29-1,NA,TGCAGCGTTGATGACAGGGTGAACACTGAAGCTTTCTTT,CSVDDRVNTEAFF
TRBD1,TRBJ2-3,16,TRBV7-9,NA,TGTGCCAGCAGCTTGGGGACAGGGGGAAGTCCAGATACGCAGTATTTT,CASSLGTGGSPDTQYF
NA,TRBJ1-5,12,TRBV21-1,NA,TGTGCCAGCAGCAAAGAGGCCAAGCCCCAGCATTTT,CASSKEAKPQHF
NA,TRBJ1-1,12,TRBV11-2,NA,TGTGCCAGCACTGCGAGGGGCACTGAAGCTTTCTTT,CASTARGTEAFF
NA,TRBJ1-1,13,TRBV19,once,TGTGCCAGTAGTAGGGCGGGTTGGACTGAAGCTTTCTTT,CASSRAGWTEAFF
TRBD2,TRBJ2-7,13,TRBV6-6,NA,TGTGCCAGCAGCACGACTAGCGGATACGAGCAGTACTTC,CASSTTSGYEQYF
TRBD2,TRBJ2-1,14,TRBV15,NA,TGTGCCACCAGCTTGAGCGGGAGTTATGATGAGCAGTTCTTC,CATSLSGSYDEQFF
NA,TRBJ2-7,12,TRBV11-3,NA,TGTGCCAGCAGCTTATCATCCTACGAGCAGTACTTC,CASSLSSYEQYF
NA,TRBJ2-5,17,TRBV5-1,few,TGCGCCAGCAGCTCGCCCCTCCCCGTGGACAGCCAAGAGACCCAGTACTTC,CASSSPLPVDSQETQYF
NA,TRBJ1-5,14,TRBV9,NA,TGTGCCAGCAGCGTAGATGGGGGGCATCAGCCCCAGCATTTT,CASSVDGGHQPQHF
NA,TRBJ2-5,15,TRBV10-3,NA,TGTGCCATCAGTGAAGTTGGCTCGGCGTTAGAGACCCAGTACTTC,CAISEVGSALETQYF
NA,TRBJ1-4,18,TRBV15,NA,TGTGCCACCAGCAGAGATGTCGTGGCCCTAATCGGGGTTGAAAAACTGTTTTTT,CATSRDVVALIGVEKLFF
TRBD1,TRBJ2-7,14,TRBV7-9,NA,TGTGCCAGCAGCATCACAGGGGTTTGGTACGAGCAGTACTTC,CASSITGVWYEQYF
NA,TRBJ1-2,14,TRBV5-5,NA,TGTGCCAGCAGCTTCGACTCCCAGGGCTTTCGCTACACCTTC,CASSFDSQGFRYTF
TRBD1,TRBJ2-5,14,TRBV5-1,NA,TGCGCCAGCAGCTTGACAGGGGCAGGGGAGACCCAGTACTTC,CASSLTGAGETQYF
TRBD1,TRBJ1-1,14,TRBV5-1,NA,TGCGCCAGCAGCTATGAGACAGGGGGCACTGAAGCTTTCTTT,CASSYETGGTEAFF
NA,TRBJ2-5,13,TRBV2,NA,TGTGCCAGCAGAGATACAGGAGAAGAGACCCAGTACTTC,CASRDTGEETQYF
NA,TRBJ2-1,14,TRBV28,NA,TGTGCCAGCAGTCAAAGATGGTTGTACAATGAGCAGTTCTTC,CASSQRWLYNEQFF
NA,TRBJ2-7,13,TRBV15,NA,TGTGCCACCAGGTCTAGCACGACATACGAGCAGTACTTC,CATRSSTTYEQYF
NA,TRBJ2-1,15,TRBV4-3,NA,TGCGCCAGCAGCCAGCTAGGTGGGGGTTACAATGAGCAGTTCTTC,CASSQLGGGYNEQFF
TRBD1,TRBJ1-5,15,TRBV5-8,NA,TGTGCCAGCAGCTCGGGGACAGTTTCCAATCAGCCCCAGCATTTT,CASSSGTVSNQPQHF
TRBD2,TRBJ2-7,15,TRBV28,NA,TGTGCCAGCACCCTGGGACTAGCGGGACGAGGCGAGCAGTACTTC,CASTLGLAGRGEQYF
NA,TRBJ2-7,17,TRBV19,NA,TGTGCCAGTAGTATAGATACGGGGGTCTCTAGCTCCTACGAGCAGTACTTC,CASSIDTGVSSSYEQYF
TRBD2,TRBJ2-1,15,TRBV11-3,NA,TGTGCCAGCAGCCCCAAAGGCGGGAGGGCCAATGAGCAGTTCTTC,CASSPKGGRANEQFF
TRBD2,TRBJ2-5,16,TRBV11-3,NA,TGTGCCAGCAGCTTAGGACTAGCGGGAGAGGTAGAGACCCAGTACTTC,CASSLGLAGEVETQYF
TRBD1,TRBJ2-1,15,TRBV7-9,once,TGTGCCAGCAGCCCAGGACAGGGGGCAACCAATGAGCAGTTCTTC,CASSPGQGATNEQFF
NA,TRBJ1-1,14,TRBV5-1,once,TGCGCCAGCAGCTTGCGGACCTTGAACACTGAAGCTTTCTTT,CASSLRTLNTEAFF
NA,TRBJ2-1,14,TRBV27,NA,TGTGCCAGCAGTTACCGACTGGGTAATAATGAGCAGTTCTTC,CASSYRLGNNEQFF
NA,TRBJ2-7,13,TRBV7-2,once,TGTGCCAGCAGCCCCCGACTATTCTACGAGCAGTACTTC,CASSPRLFYEQYF
NA,TRBJ1-1,15,TRBV10-2,NA,TGCGCCAGCAGTGGAGTCAGATATGGGGAGACTGAAGCTTTCTTT,CASSGVRYGETEAFF
NA,TRBJ2-7,11,TRBV20-1,NA,TGCAGTGCTAGTCGAGGGTACGAGCAGTACTTC,CSASRGYEQYF
TRBD1,TRBJ1-2,15,TRBV28,NA,TGTGCCAGCAGCCAGGACAGGGGGCGAAGCCATGGCTACACCTTC,CASSQDRGRSHGYTF
TRBD2,TRBJ2-7,13,TRBV29-1,once,TGCAGCGTTGACCGGGAGGGGACCCACGAGCAGTACTTC,CSVDREGTHEQYF
NA,TRBJ2-7,12,TRBV11-2,NA,TGTGCCAGCAGCTTCGGGGTGGCCGAGCAGTACTTC,CASSFGVAEQYF
NA,TRBJ2-3,13,TRBV7-9,NA,TGTGCCAGCAGCCCCAGAGGGTGGGATACGCAGTATTTT,CASSPRGWDTQYF
TRBD1,TRBJ1-2,15,TRBV19,once,TGTGCCAGTAGTGGTCCGGGACAGGGGGAATTTGGCTACACCTTC,CASSGPGQGEFGYTF
TRBD2,TRBJ2-1,17,TRBV28,NA,TGTGCCAGCTACCGGGGGTTAGCGGGAAGCTCCTACAATGAGCAGTTCTTC,CASYRGLAGSSYNEQFF
NA,TRBJ2-7,11,TRBV5-6,NA,TGTGCCAGCAGCTTCTCCTACGAGCAGTACTTC,CASSFSYEQYF
NA,TRBJ2-3,16,TRBV27,NA,TGTGCCAGCAGTTTACTTCCGTCGGTAGGCACAGATACGCAGTATTTT,CASSLLPSVGTDTQYF
NA,TRBJ2-7,14,TRBV5-6,NA,TGTGCCAGCAGCTTGGTCTGGCAGGCCTACGAGCAGTACTTC,CASSLVWQAYEQYF
NA,TRBJ1-5,12,TRBV5-1,NA,TGCGCCAGCAGTCCCACGGGGCAGCCCCAGCATTTT,CASSPTGQPQHF
NA,TRBJ2-4,19,TRBV7-9,NA,TGTGCCAGCAGCTTCATATCCGGGACTCACTATTGGGCCAAAAACATTCAGTACTTC,CASSFISGTHYWAKNIQYF
TRBD2,TRBJ2-3,17,TRBV28,NA,TGTGCCAGCAGTTTGAGTAGTAGCGGGGGCCGCACAGATACGCAGTATTTT,CASSLSSSGGRTDTQYF
NA,TRBJ1-1,15,TRBV7-9,NA,TGTGCCAGCAGCTTAGAGGGCCAGACTAACACTGAAGCTTTCTTT,CASSLEGQTNTEAFF
NA,TRBJ1-1,15,TRBV5-8,NA,TGTGCCAGCAGCTCCTCCGGGGCGGCGAACACTGAAGCTTTCTTT,CASSSSGAANTEAFF